This T cell receptor beta chain is from a study of OX40 agonist ivuxolimab in advanced cancers. The overall study: Averaging about 60 years in age, with a range of 23 to 79, the cohort was around 87% male.

This clone was observed a handful of times. Its antigen is currently unknown. The ends were cut back, 0 bases at V and 5 bases at J, with 12 bases in the middle. This CDR3 is built from 15 residues. In germline, CDR1 is SGHRS, CDR2 YFSETQ. General study points: Among patients with partial responses at 0.1-3.0 mg/kg, clonal expansion was among the lowest. On average, a greater number of expanded clones characterised CD8+ T cells relative to CD4+. It was also the case that some nonresponders had low normalized T-cell clonal expansion.

Here immunoSEQ multiplex PCR was the method, and the copy in TCRdb shows in-frame clones only, minus some. The sample includes more than 60,000 clones, roughly 87% of them seen just once. This specimen consisted of CD4+ or CD8+ T cells sorted from blood, obtained in a trial of the OX40 agonist ivuxolimab. J is TRBJ2-1 and V is TRBV5-1, with D possibly being TRBD1 or TRBD2 (5 bases each). This TCR came from an adult with an advanced solid tumor such as melanoma, head and neck, liver or kidney cancer. The CDR3 DNA is TGCGCCAGCAGCTTGGGTGGGACGCAGAACAATGAGCAGTTCTTC. Translated, it gives CASSLGGTQNNEQFF.